This TCR beta chain comes out of a study of shared clonotypes between healthy human individuals. Only in-frame clones appear in the TCRdb table, and some are missing; sequencing was by immunoSEQ multiplex PCR. This table holds 2.5 million or so clones, more than 80% found once. CDR1 MDHEN and CDR2 SYDVKM come from the germline V gene. The CDR3 runs to 13 residues. V shed 6 bases, J shed 6 bases, and the junction held 7 bases outside the gene matches. Only one count was recorded for this clone. Its matching antigen is unknown. Points from the study as a whole: Naive CD4 clonotype sharing across a few donors was 4.5% to 6%. Generation probabilities of non-shared clonotypes were lower (relative to those shared by all four donors).

The TCR originated in a man aged 18-30 years in good health. Sequenced input: naive CD4+ T cells sorted from blood. Specified subset: CD45RA+ positively selected. The V call is TRBV28, the J call TRBJ2-7; 8 positions agree with TRBD1. The CDR3 sequence: CASRQGAHPEQYF. In nucleotides, the CDR3 is TGTGCCAGCAGGCAGGGGGCGCACCCCGAGCAGTACTTC.